This section outlines one T cell receptor beta chain sequence together with its context. Its antigen remains unidentified. The V end was cut by 6 bases, the J end by 1 base, with 8 bases between. The germline gives CDR1 KGHDR, CDR2 SFDVKD. This CDR3 spans 14 amino acids. This record comes from a study of Graves' ophthalmopathy and Graves' hyperthyroidism. Study-level findings and limits: Also, most clonotypes expanded in the thyroid above 0.001 frequency appeared in blood.

Amplified TCR beta CDR3 regions were obtained using RNA transcripts as template. First-round RT-PCR with HTBI primers preceded a second-round multiplex PCR. MiXCR was run by TCRdb on the multiplex PCR reads, yielding one entry per CDR3 protein. The sample includes over a million distinct CDR3 sequences, about 40% seen only once; the top ten take 8.5% to 14%. Other autoimmune disease, uncontrolled infection, pregnancy and lactation led to exclusion. Thyroid ultrasound, orbital computed tomography, TRAb, serum thyroxine and clinical symptoms formed the basis of diagnosis. The chain carries TRBV24-1 and TRBJ2-2; TRBD2 is a possible D gene (5 bases). The origin of this receptor is an adult man with Graves' hyperthyroidism. The material sequenced was peripheral blood or thyroid tissue (not recorded which). The CDR3 reads CATSRTWNTGELFF. The CDR3 coding sequence is TGTGCCACCAGTCGGACTTGGAACACCGGGGAGCTGTTTTTT.